This T cell receptor (beta chain) was sequenced during a study of patients and donors after allogeneic stem cell transplantation. TCRdb ran MiXCR on the RT-PCR reads and lists one entry per CDR3 protein. The table records about a million distinct CDR3 sequences, 18% of them present only once. Germline-derived CDR1 and CDR2 are SGHRS and YFSETQ. The CDR3 covers 15 residues. V dropped 4 bases and J dropped 0 bases, with 13 bases sitting between them. The clonotype was recovered from a human donor who was either an allogeneic HSCT recipient or a stem cell or donor lymphocyte infusion donor (not recorded which). It is not recorded whose cells these are; they may come from a transplant donor. The chain couples TRBV5-1 to TRBJ1-1, with a tentative D call TRBD1 (6 bases). The material sequenced was blood, either unsorted or a sorted T cell fraction (not recorded which). The CDR3 region has the DNA TGCGCCAGCAGCATAACAGGGATCTTGAACACTGAAGCTTTCTTT. Residues: CASSITGILNTEAFF.